This T cell receptor beta chain was captured in a study of blood T cell repertoires in COVID-19. Overall study: Researchers got acute and convalescent COVID-19 samples from the United States, Italy and Spain. Sample material is recorded as cDNA or gDNA derived from T cells, B-cell-depleted T cells, or PBMCs.

The authors' processing: Amplification from reference gene primers served as the basis for estimated nucleated cell counts. Libraries were prepared by immunoSEQ multiplex PCR; TCRdb keeps only in-frame clonotypes and omits some of them. V, J and clone size reflect that table, while D and trimming were determined from the DNA. The sample has roughly 84,000 clones; approximately 80% are singletons. This CDR3 is built from 14 residues. With 6 bases clipped from V and 4 bases from J, the junction kept 9 bases outside the gene matches. Germline V gene sequence: CDR1 MNHEY, CDR2 SVGAGI. This clone was picked up one time.

This TCR came from an elderly woman with acute or convalescent COVID-19. V gene TRBV6-5 combines with J gene TRBJ2-7; 7 bases map to TRBD1. Source material: peripheral blood. The chain's CDR3 is CASSVGTERYEQYF. The CDR3 coding sequence is TGTGCCAGCAGCGTTGGGACAGAACGATACGAGCAGTACTTC.